This T cell receptor (beta chain) was captured in a study of CD8+ T cells in alopecia areata. Study-wide points: With patients, TCR sharing proved less clear than in mice, a difference possibly related to HLA.

Both CD4+ and CD8+ T cells were separated by sorting PBMCs. A word on this clone: Antigen unknown.

As the sequencing template, cDNA was produced by extracting RNA and reverse transcribing it. Repertoires were generated with immunoSEQ multiplex PCR, while TCRdb's copy carries only in-frame clones and drops some. Of 45,000 to 60,000 clones in the sample, around 97% are singletons; the top ten hold roughly 25%. There are 17 residues in the CDR3. The J gene is TRBJ2-4, the V gene TRBV21-1. TRBV21-1 is given as a pseudogene. This TCR came from a human donor with alopecia areata. Sequenced material: CD8+ T cells sorted from blood, taken at week 0. CDR3 bases: TGTGCCAGCAGCACACGGAACAGGACTCTAGCCAAAAACATTCAGTACTTC. Translated: CASSTRNRTLAKNIQYF.